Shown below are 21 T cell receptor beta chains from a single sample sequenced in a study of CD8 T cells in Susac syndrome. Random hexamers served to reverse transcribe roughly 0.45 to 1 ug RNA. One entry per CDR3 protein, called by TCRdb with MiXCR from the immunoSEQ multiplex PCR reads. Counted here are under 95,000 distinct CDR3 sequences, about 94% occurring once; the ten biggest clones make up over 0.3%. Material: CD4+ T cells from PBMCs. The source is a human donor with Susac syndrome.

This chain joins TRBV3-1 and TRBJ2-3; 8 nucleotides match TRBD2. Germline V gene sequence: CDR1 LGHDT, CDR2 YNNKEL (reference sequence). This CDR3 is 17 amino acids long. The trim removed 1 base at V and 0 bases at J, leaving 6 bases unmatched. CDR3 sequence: CASSQAGGHYSTDTQYF. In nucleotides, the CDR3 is TGTGCCAGCAGCCAAGCGGGGGGGCATTATAGCACAGATACGCAGTATTTT.

In DNA form, the CDR3 reads TGTGCCAGCAGCCAAGAAGGGGCGGCCTCCTACAATGAGCAGTTCTTC. Its translation is CASSQEGAASYNEQFF. The chain is built from TRBV14 and TRBJ2-1; D might be TRBD1 (5 bases). Germline V gives CDR1 SGHDN, CDR2 FVKESK. The V end was cut by 0 bases, the J end by 0 bases, with 9 bases between. The CDR3 covers 16 residues.

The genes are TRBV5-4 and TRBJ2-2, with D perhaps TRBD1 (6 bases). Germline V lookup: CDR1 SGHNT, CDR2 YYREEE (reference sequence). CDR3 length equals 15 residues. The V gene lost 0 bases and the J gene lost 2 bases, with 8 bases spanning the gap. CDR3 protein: CASSLDRANTGELFF. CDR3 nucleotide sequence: TGTGCCAGCAGCTTGGACAGGGCCAACACCGGGGAGCTGTTTTTT. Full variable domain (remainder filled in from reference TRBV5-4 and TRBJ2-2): ETGVTQSPTHLIKTRGQQVTLRCSSQSGHNTVSWYQQALGQGPQFIFQYYREEENGRGNFPPRFSGLQFPNYSSELNVNALELDDSALYLCASSLDRANTGELFFGEGSRLTVL.

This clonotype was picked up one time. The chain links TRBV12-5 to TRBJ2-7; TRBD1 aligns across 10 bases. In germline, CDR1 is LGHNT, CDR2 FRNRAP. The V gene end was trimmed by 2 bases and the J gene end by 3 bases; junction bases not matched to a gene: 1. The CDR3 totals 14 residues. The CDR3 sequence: CASGLRDRGYEQYF. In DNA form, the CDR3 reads TGTGCTAGTGGTTTGAGGGACAGGGGCTACGAGCAGTACTTC. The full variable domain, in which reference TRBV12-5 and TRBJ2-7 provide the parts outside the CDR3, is DARVTQTPRHKVTEMGQEVTMRCQPILGHNTVFWYRQTMMQGLELLAYFRNRAPLDDSGMPKDRFSAEMPDATLATLKIQPSEPRDSAVYFCASGLRDRGYEQYFGPGTRLTVT.

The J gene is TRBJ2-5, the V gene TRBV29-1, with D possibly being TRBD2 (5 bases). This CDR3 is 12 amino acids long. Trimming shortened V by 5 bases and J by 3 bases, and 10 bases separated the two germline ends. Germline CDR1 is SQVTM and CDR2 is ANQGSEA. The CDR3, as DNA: TGCAGCGTTAGTGAGCGGAAAGAGACCCAGTACTTC. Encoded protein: CSVSERKETQYF.

This CDR3 is CASSLTGTVRSMNTEAFF. Here the CDR3 DNA reads TGTGCCAGCTCACTCACCGGGACGGTGAGGAGCATGAACACTGAAGCTTTCTTT. The genes are TRBV18 and TRBJ1-1; weak D call: TRBD1 (5 bases). Germline V gene data show CDR1 as KGHSH and CDR2 as LQKENI. Trimming took off 4 bases at V and 0 bases at J, with 21 bases between the two ends. The CDR3 spans 18 residues.

Here the CDR3 DNA reads TGTGCCAGCACAGAAACCACTGAAGCTTTCTTT. Translating it yields CASTETTEAFF. This chain connects TRBV6-6 to TRBJ1-1, with D uncertain. Trimming left V 7 bases short and J 4 bases short, with 7 bases between. The CDR3 spans 11 residues. Germline V gene sequence: CDR1 MNHNY, CDR2 SVGAGI (reference sequence).

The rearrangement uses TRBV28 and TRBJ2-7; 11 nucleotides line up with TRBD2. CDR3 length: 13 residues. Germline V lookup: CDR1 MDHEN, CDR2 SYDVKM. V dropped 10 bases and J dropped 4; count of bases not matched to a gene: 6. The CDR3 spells CATYSGGAYEQYF. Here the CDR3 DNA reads TGTGCCACTTATAGCGGGGGGGCGTACGAGCAGTACTTC.

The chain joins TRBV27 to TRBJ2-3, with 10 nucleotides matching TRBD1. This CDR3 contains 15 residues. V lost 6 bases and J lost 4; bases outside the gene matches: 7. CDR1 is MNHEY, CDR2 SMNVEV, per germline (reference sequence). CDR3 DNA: TGTGCCAGCAGACCCGCCGGACAGGGGGCAGATACGCAGTATTTT. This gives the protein CASRPAGQGADTQYF.

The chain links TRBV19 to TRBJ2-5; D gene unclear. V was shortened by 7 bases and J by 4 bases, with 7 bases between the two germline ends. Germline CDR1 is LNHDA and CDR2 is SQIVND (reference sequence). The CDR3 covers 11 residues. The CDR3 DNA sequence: TGTGCCAGTATGTTAGGAGAGACCCAGTACTTC. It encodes CASMLGETQYF.

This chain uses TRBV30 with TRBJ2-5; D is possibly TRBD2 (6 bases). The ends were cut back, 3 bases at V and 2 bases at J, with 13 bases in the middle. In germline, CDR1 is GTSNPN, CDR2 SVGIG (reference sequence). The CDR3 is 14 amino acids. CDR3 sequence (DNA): TGTGCCTGGAGGTACCCAGCGGGTCAAGAGACCCAGTACTTC. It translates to CAWRYPAGQETQYF.

The CDR3 spells CASSLEPFATNEKLFF. The CDR3 DNA follows: TGCGCCAGCAGCTTGGAACCTTTTGCAACTAATGAAAAACTGTTTTTT. This chain uses TRBV5-1 with TRBJ1-4; D not resolved. The germline V gene has CDR1 SGHRS and CDR2 YFSETQ. This CDR3 contains 16 residues. The V gene lost 0 bases and the J gene lost 0 bases, with 9 bases spanning the gap.

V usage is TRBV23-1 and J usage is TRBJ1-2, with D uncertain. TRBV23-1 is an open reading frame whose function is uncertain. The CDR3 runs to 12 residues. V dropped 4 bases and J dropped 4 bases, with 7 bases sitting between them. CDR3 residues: CASSPNSYGYTF. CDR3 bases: TGCGCCAGCAGTCCCAATAGCTATGGCTACACCTTC.

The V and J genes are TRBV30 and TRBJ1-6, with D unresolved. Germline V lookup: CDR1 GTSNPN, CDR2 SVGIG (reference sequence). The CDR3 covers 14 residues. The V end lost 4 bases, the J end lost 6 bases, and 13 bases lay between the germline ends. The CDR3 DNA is TGTGCCTGGAAGACGGACGAAGCTAATTCACCCCTCCACTTT. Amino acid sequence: CAWKTDEANSPLHF. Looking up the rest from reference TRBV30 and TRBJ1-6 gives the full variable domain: SQTIHQWPATLVQPVGSPLSLECTVEGTSNPNLYWYRQAAGRGLQLLFYSVGIGQISSEVPQNLSASRPQDRQFILSSKKLLLSDSGFYLCAWKTDEANSPLHFGNGTRLTVT.

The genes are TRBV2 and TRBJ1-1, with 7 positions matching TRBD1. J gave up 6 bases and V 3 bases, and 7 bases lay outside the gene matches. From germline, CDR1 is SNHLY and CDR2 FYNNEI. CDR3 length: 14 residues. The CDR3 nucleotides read TGTGCCAGCAGTGAGGCCGACAGGGTAGCTGAAGCTTTCTTT. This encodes CASSEADRVAEAFF. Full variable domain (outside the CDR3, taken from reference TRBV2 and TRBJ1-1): EPEVTQTPSHQVTQMGQEVILRCVPISNHLYFYWYRQILGQKVEFLVSFYNNEISEKSEIFDDQFSVERPDGSNFTLKIRSTKLEDSAMYFCASSEADRVAEAFFGQGTRLTVV.

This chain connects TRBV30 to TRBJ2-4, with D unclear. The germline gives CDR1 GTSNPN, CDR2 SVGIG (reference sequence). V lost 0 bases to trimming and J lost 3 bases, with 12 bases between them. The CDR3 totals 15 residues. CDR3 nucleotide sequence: TGTGCCTGGAGTGTAGGAAGAGGAGACAAAAACATTCAGTACTTC. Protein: CAWSVGRGDKNIQYF.

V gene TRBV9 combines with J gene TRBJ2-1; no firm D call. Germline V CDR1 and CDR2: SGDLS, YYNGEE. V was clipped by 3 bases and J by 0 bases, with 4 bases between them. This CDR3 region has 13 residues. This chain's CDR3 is CASSASSYNEQFF. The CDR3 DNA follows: TGTGCCAGCAGCGCCAGCTCCTACAATGAGCAGTTCTTC.

The CDR3 region has the DNA TGTGCCAGCAGCCCCGGGGCAGGGACCTATGGCTACACCTTC. Translated, it gives CASSPGAGTYGYTF. The chain couples TRBV3-1 to TRBJ1-2; the D gene is possibly TRBD1 (5 bases). Trimming shortened V by 4 bases and J by 4 bases, and 13 bases separated the two germline ends. Germline V lookup: CDR1 LGHDT, CDR2 YNNKEL (reference sequence). The CDR3 extends over 14 amino acids.

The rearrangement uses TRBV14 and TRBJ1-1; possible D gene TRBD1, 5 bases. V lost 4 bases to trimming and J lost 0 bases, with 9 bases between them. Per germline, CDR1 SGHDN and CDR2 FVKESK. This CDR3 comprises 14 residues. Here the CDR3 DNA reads TGTGCCAGCAGCCCACAGGCCCTGAACACTGAAGCTTTCTTT. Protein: CASSPQALNTEAFF.

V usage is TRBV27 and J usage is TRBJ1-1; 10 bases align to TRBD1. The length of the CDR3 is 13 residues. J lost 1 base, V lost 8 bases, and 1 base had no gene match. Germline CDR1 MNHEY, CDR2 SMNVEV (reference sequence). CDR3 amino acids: CASWTGGNTEAFF. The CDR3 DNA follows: TGTGCCAGCTGGACAGGGGGGAACACTGAAGCTTTCTTT.

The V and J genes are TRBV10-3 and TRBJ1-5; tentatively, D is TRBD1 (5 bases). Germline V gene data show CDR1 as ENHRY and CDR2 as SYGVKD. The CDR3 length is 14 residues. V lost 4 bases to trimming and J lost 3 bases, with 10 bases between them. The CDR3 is CAISGGRDNQPQHF. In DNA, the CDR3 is TGTGCCATCAGTGGAGGCAGGGACAATCAGCCCCAGCATTTT.